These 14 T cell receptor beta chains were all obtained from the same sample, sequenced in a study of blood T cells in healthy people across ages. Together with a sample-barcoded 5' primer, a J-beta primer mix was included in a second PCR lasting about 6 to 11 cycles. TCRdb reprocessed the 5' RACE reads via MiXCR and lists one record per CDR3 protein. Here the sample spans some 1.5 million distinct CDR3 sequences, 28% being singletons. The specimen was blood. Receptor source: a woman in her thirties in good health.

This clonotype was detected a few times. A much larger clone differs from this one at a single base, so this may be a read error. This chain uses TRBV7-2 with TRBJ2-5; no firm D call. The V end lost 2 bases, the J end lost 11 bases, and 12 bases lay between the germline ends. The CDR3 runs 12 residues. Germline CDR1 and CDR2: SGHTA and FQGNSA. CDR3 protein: CASSLQESQQYF. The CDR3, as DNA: TGTGCCAGCAGCTTACAGGAGAGTCAGCAGTACTTC.

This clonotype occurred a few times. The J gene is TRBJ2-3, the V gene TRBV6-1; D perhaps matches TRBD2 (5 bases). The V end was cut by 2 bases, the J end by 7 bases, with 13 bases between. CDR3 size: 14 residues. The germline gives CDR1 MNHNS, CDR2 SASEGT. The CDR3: CASSEIHGINTQYF. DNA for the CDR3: TGTGCCAGCAGTGAAATTCACGGGATAAATACGCAGTATTTT.

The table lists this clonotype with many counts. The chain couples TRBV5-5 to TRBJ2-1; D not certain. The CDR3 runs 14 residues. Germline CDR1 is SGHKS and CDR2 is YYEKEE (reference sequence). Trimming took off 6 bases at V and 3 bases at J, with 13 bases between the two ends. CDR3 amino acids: CASTFGGIYNEQFF. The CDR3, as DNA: TGTGCCAGCACCTTCGGCGGCATCTACAATGAGCAGTTCTTC. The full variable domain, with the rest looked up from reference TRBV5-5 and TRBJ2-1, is DAGVTQSPTHLIKTRGQQVTLRCSPISGHKSVSWYQQVLGQGPQFIFQYYEKEERGRGNFPDRFSARQFPNYSSELNVNALLLGDSALYLCASTFGGIYNEQFFGPGTRLTVL.

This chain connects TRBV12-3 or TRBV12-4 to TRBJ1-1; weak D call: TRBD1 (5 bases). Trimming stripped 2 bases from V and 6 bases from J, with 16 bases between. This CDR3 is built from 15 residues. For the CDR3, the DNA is TGTGCCAGCAGTTTAACCGGGATCGGAGGGGCTGAAGCTTTCTTT. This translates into CASSLTGIGGAEAFF.

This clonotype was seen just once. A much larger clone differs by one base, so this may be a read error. CDR3: CAISGQSTHNEQFF. CDR3 nucleotide sequence: TGTGCCATCAGTGGACAGAGTACCCACAATGAGCAGTTCTTC. The rearrangement joins TRBV10-3 to TRBJ2-1, with D possibly being TRBD1 (5 bases). Trimming shortened V by 4 bases and J by 5 bases, and 12 bases separated the two germline ends. The CDR3 runs to 14 residues. Germline loops: CDR1 ENHRY, CDR2 SYGVKD.

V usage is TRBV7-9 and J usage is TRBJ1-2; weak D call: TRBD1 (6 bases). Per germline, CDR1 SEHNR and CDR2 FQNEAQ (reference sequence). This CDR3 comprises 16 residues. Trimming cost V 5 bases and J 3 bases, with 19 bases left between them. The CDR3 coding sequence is TGTGCCAGCAGCCTCCCCCGGGGGGGCGACTACTATGGCTACACCTTC. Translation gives CASSLPRGGDYYGYTF.

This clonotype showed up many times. Here the CDR3 reads CASSYREIDEQFF. The CDR3 DNA is TGTGCCAGCAGTTACCGAGAAATCGATGAGCAGTTCTTC. The genes are TRBV6-5 and TRBJ2-1, with unresolved D. This CDR3 is 13 amino acids long. V was pared by 2 bases and J by 8 bases, with 10 bases between. Germline lookup yields CDR1 MNHEY and CDR2 SVGAGI.

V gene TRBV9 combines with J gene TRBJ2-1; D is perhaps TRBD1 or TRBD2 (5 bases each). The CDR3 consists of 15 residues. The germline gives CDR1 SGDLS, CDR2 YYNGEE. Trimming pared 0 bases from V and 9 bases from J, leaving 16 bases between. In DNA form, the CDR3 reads TGTGCCAGCAGCGTAGAGATGGGGGTTGGCTCTGAGCAGTTCTTC. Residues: CASSVEMGVGSEQFF. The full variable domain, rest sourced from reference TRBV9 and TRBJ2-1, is DSGVTQTPKHLITATGQRVTLRCSPRSGDLSVYWYQQSLDQGLQFLIQYYNGEERAKGNILERFSAQQFPDLHSELNLSSLELGDSALYFCASSVEMGVGSEQFFGPGTRLTVL.

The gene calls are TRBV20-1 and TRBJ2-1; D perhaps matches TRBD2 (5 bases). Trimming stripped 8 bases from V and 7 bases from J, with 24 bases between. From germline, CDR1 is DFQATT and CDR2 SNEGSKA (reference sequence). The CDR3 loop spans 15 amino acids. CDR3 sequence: CSPLFPAGMTNEQFF. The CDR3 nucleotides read TGCAGTCCCCTATTCCCCGCCGGGATGACAAATGAGCAGTTCTTC.

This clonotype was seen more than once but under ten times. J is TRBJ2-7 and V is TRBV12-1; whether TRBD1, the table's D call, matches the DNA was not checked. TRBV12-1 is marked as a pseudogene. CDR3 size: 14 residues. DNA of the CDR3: TGTGCCAGCAGCTCCCGGACATTCTCCTACGAGCAGTACTTC. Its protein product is CASSSRTFSYEQYF.

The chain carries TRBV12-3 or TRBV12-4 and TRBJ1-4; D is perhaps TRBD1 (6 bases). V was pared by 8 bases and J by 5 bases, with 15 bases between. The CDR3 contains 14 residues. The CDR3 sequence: CASWAGGPNEKLFF. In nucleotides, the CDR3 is TGTGCCAGCTGGGCGGGGGGCCCGAATGAAAAACTGTTTTTT.

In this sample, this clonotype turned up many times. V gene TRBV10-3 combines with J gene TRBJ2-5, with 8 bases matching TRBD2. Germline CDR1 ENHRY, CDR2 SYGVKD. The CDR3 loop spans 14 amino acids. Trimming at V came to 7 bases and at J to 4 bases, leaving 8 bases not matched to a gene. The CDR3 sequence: CAINKAGVGETQYF. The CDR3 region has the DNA TGTGCCATCAACAAAGCGGGAGTGGGAGAGACCCAGTACTTC.

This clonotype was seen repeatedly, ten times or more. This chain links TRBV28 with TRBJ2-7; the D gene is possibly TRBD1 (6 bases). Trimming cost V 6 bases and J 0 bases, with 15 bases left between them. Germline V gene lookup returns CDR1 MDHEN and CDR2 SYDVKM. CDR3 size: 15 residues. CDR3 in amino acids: CASSPGTQSSYEQYF. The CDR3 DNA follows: TGTGCCAGCAGCCCCGGGACACAGAGCTCCTACGAGCAGTACTTC.

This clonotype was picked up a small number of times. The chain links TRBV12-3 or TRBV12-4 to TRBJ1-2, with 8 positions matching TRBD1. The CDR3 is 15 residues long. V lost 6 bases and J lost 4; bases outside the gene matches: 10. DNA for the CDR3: TGTGCCAGCAGAAGTAGAGACAGGGGATTCTATGGCTACACCTTC. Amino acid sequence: CASRSRDRGFYGYTF.